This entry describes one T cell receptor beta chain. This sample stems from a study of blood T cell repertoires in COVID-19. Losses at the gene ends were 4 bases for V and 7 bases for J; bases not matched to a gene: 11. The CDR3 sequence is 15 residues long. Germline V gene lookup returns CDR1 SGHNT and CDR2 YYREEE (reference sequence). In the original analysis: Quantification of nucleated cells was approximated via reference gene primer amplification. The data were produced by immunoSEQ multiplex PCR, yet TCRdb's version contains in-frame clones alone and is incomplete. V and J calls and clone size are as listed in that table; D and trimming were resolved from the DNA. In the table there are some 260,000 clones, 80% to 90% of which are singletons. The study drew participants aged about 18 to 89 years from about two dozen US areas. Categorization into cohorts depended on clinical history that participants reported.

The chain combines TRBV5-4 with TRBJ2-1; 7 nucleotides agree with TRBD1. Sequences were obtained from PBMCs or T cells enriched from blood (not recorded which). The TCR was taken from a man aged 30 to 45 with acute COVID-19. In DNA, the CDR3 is TGTGCCAGCAGCACCCGGGACAGTGCACTAAATGAGCAGTTCTTC. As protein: CASSTRDSALNEQFF. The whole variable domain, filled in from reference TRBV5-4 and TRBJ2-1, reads ETGVTQSPTHLIKTRGQQVTLRCSSQSGHNTVSWYQQALGQGPQFIFQYYREEENGRGNFPPRFSGLQFPNYSSELNVNALELDDSALYLCASSTRDSALNEQFFGPGTRLTVL.